This TCR beta chain derives from a study of blood T cell repertoires in COVID-19. On the study more broadly: PBMCs, B-cell-depleted T cells, or T cells provided the cDNA or gDNA that made up the material.

Authors' processing steps: Estimated nucleated cell counts came from reference gene primer amplification. This table comes from immunoSEQ multiplex PCR, and its TCRdb copy is limited to in-frame clones, with some not included. The DNA was the basis for D and trimming; V, J and clone size are from that table. The data contain 250,000 to 400,000 clones, 90% of them singletons. CDR1 is LNHDA, CDR2 SQIVND, per germline (reference sequence). Trimming pared 3 bases from V and 2 bases from J, leaving 8 bases between. The CDR3 has 14 residues. This TCR came from a man between 60 and 75 years old who had recovered from COVID-19. Specimen: PBMCs or T cells enriched from blood (not recorded which). The chain recombines TRBV19 with TRBJ1-5; no clear D gene. CDR3 protein: CASSIPVGNQPQHF. CDR3 in DNA: TGTGCCAGTAGTATCCCGGTGGGCAATCAGCCCCAGCATTTT.